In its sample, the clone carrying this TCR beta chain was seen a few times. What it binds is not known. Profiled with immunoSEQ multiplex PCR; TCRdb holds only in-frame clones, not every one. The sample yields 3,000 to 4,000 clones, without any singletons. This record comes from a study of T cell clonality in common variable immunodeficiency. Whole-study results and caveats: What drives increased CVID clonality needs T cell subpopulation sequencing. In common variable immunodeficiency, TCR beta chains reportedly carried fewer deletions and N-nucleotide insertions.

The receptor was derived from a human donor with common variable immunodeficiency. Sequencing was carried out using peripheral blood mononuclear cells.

CDR3 sequence reads: CASSLIQGRNTEAFF. Incomplete CDR3 DNA: TGTGCCAGCAGCCTGATACAGGGAAGGAACACTGAA. This chain joins TRBV7-9 and TRBJ1-1; possible D gene TRBD1, 6 bases. The read falls 3 residues short of the CDR3 end, and the missing part is taken from the germline J gene. The CDR3 is made up of 15 amino acids. Trimming took 5 bases from V and 1 from J, leaving 14 bases between them. CDR1 is SEHNR and CDR2 is FQNEAQ in the germline V gene (reference sequence).